This TCR beta chain was captured by sequencing in a study of blood T cell repertoires in COVID-19 (dated by TCRdb to 2018 to 2021). Background for the entire study: The collaborator samples originated in the United States, Italy and Spain and spanned the acute and convalescent phases of COVID-19. The prospective study material was composed of cDNA or gDNA derived from T cells, B-cell-depleted T cells, or PBMCs. The dataset comprised deeply sampled blood TCRbeta repertoires from subjects exposed to, actively infected with, or recovered from COVID-19. A freely available public database, intended as a resource for researchers studying the immune response to SARS-CoV-2, is where the repertoires were released. The samples were drawn from two sources: the first 160 participants of the ongoing ImmuneRACE study, and over 1,000 subjects contributed by 6 global collaborators. Sample metadata almost always included a de-identified subject ID, COVID-19 status, age in years and sex. Where available, HLA class I and class II types were obtained from metadata supplied by the sample provider rather than from assay-based typing.

Remarks on this clone: It has no known antigen specificity. No base qualities exist here, and no much larger clone lies one base off it.

TCRbeta CDR3 regions were amplified from genomic DNA by means of the immunoSEQ Assay, a bias-controlled multiplex PCR. The study's own analysis went as follows. The number of nucleated cells in each sample was estimated from the amplification of reference gene primers within the assay. Sequence reads were collapsed and filtered to measure the absolute abundance of every unique TCRbeta CDR3 rearrangement. For each sample, productive Simpson clonality was calculated as the square root of Simpson's diversity index over productive rearrangements. What TCRdb holds here is the immuneACCESS table cut down to in-frame rearrangements. Part of the clones is not present; checked against another copy, under half of the missing clones reflect an unresolved V gene, and the others are unexplained. That table is the source of V, J and clone size, and D and trimming were worked out from the DNA. The sample table contains roughly 170,000 clones; only one count was recorded for about 86% of them. The ten largest clones add up to about a fifth of the sample.

Study-level results and caveats: The amount of clinical and demographic metadata varied by source and participant and was provided uncurated.

V and J are trimmed by 5 bases and 7 bases, and the gene matches miss 8 bases of the junction. CDR1 and CDR2 are drawn from the germline V gene (reference sequence): LGHDT, YNNKEL. The CDR3 runs 14 residues from the cysteine to the phenylalanine. The entry retains the CDR3 DNA only, 42 bases that are in frame from base 1. Whole blood was collected in K2EDTA tubes by collaborating institutions according to the institutions' own protocols. For TCRbeta analysis, collaborators shipped samples in one of three forms: frozen whole blood, isolated PBMCs, or DNA extracted from either of those sample types. This clonotype was sampled from a man in his 70s with active or convalescent COVID-19. The chain is made from TRBV3-1 (or the pseudogene TRBV3-2) and TRBJ1-5, and 7 junction bases match TRBD1. Sequencing was carried out using peripheral blood. The CDR3 is CASSRNRGGQPQHF. The base sequence is TGTGCCAGCAGCAGAAACAGGGGCGGACAGCCCCAGCATTTT.